A single sample is the source of the 8 T cell receptor beta chains below, sequenced in a study of shared clonotypes between healthy human individuals. CD45RO-negative cells were positively selected for CCR7, leaving out terminally differentiated effector memory CD45RA+ cells. Some clones are missing from TCRdb's copy, which holds only in-frame ones; the method was immunoSEQ multiplex PCR. This sample carries some 2 million clones, about 95% of them seen once, and the ten largest clones take around 1.1%. Specimen: naive CD8+ T cells sorted from blood. The source of these receptors is a man aged 18 to 29 in good health.

Concerning this clone: The identical CDR3 is also encoded by other nucleotide sequences in the sample. The chain couples TRBV6-5 to TRBJ2-1; D call uncertain. The ends were cut back, 6 bases at V and 9 bases at J, with 9 bases in the middle. CDR1 is MNHEY, CDR2 SVGAGI, per germline. The CDR3 runs to 11 residues. For the CDR3, the DNA is TGTGCCAGCAGCCCCGGCACTGAGCAGTTCTTC. This sequence encodes CASSPGTEQFF.

The chain joins TRBV4-3 to TRBJ2-7, with D possibly TRBD2 on 6 matching bases. CDR3 length equals 16 residues. V lost 5 bases, J lost 6 bases, and 23 bases lay in between. Germline-derived CDR1 and CDR2 are LGHNA and YSLEER. In nucleotides, the CDR3 is TGCGCCAGCAGCACTCTTTTGGGCCCAGCCGGGAGCGAGCAGTACTTC. This encodes CASSTLLGPAGSEQYF.

The genes are TRBV27 and TRBJ2-3; perhaps D is TRBD1 or TRBD2 (6 bases each). The CDR3 loop spans 17 amino acids. V was clipped by 2 bases and J by 5 bases, with 20 bases between them. From germline, CDR1 is MNHEY and CDR2 SMNVEV (reference sequence). CDR3 DNA: TGTGCCAGCAGTTTACTGGGGGTCGGGGGCGGTGGAGATACGCAGTATTTT. Translation: CASSLLGVGGGGDTQYF.

This rearrangement joins TRBV30 to TRBJ2-1; 7 bases line up with TRBD2. Germline V gene sequence: CDR1 GTSNPN, CDR2 SVGIG (reference sequence). V lost 1 base and J lost 5; bases outside the gene matches: 2. The CDR3 runs 13 residues. CDR3 sequence (DNA): TGTGCCTGGAGTGGCGGGAGCCACAATGAGCAGTTCTTC. This translates into CAWSGGSHNEQFF.

J is TRBJ2-5 and V is TRBV15, with D perhaps TRBD1 or TRBD2 (5 bases each). Germline V gives CDR1 LNHNV, CDR2 YYDKDF (reference sequence). The CDR3 runs to 17 residues. Trimming cost V 5 bases and J 4 bases, with 23 bases left between them. CDR3 sequence reads: CATSDGAGPSSGETQYF. Written as DNA, the CDR3 is TGTGCCACCAGCGACGGGGCCGGGCCTTCCTCGGGAGAGACCCAGTACTTC.

This clone has only one observation. The chain combines TRBV29-1 with TRBJ1-4; 7 bases are shared with TRBD1. This CDR3 spans 15 amino acids. Germline V lookup: CDR1 SQVTM, CDR2 ANQGSEA. V was clipped by 4 bases and J by 4 bases; unmatched bases: 9. CDR3 amino acids: CSVGEQGDLNEKLFF. CDR3 nucleotide sequence: TGCAGCGTTGGGGAGCAGGGGGACCTTAATGAAAAACTGTTTTTT.

This chain links TRBV28 with TRBJ1-2, with D possibly being TRBD1 (5 bases). The length of the CDR3 is 16 residues. Germline V lookup: CDR1 MDHEN, CDR2 SYDVKM. Trimming cost V 2 bases and J 4 bases, with 17 bases left between them. The CDR3 DNA is TGTGCCAGCAGTTTAGGGCCCCTCAAAGGGGCCTATGGCTACACCTTC. Its protein product is CASSLGPLKGAYGYTF.

The chain has TRBV7-9 and TRBJ2-5, with D possibly TRBD1 on 6 matching bases. CDR3 size: 14 residues. Looked up from germline, CDR1 is SEHNR and CDR2 is FQNEAQ (reference sequence). Trimming removed 2 bases from V and 5 bases from J, with 12 bases in between. The CDR3 DNA follows: TGTGCCAGCAGCTTAACAGGGACCGGCGAGACCCAGTACTTC. Protein sequence: CASSLTGTGETQYF. The full variable domain, completed using reference TRBV7-9 and TRBJ2-5, is DTGVSQNPRHKITKRGQNVTFRCDPISEHNRLYWYRQTLGQGPEFLTYFQNEAQLEKSRLLSDRFSAERPKGSFSTLEIQRTEQGDSAMYLCASSLTGTGETQYFGPGTRLLVL.